This T cell receptor beta chain emerged from a study of blood T cell repertoires in COVID-19. Per the germline V gene, CDR1 is SGHKS and CDR2 is YYEKEE (reference sequence). The CDR3 contains 18 residues. The trim removed 4 bases at V and 4 bases at J, leaving 13 bases unmatched. This clone came up once. Under the authors' procedure: Reference gene primer amplification gave nucleated cell count estimates. Clones were sequenced by immunoSEQ multiplex PCR, and TCRdb holds only the in-frame ones, with some missing. V and J calls and clone size come straight from that table; D and trimming were deduced from the DNA. Of 280,000 or so clones listed, 90% are singletons.

V is TRBV5-5 and J is TRBJ2-7, with 14 nucleotides matching TRBD2. The clonotype comes from a woman under 30 with acute COVID-19. Source material: PBMCs or T cells enriched from blood (not recorded which). The CDR3: CASSRTGTSGSEGYEQYF. The DNA for the CDR3 is TGTGCCAGCAGCCGGACCGGGACTAGCGGGAGTGAGGGGTACGAGCAGTACTTC.